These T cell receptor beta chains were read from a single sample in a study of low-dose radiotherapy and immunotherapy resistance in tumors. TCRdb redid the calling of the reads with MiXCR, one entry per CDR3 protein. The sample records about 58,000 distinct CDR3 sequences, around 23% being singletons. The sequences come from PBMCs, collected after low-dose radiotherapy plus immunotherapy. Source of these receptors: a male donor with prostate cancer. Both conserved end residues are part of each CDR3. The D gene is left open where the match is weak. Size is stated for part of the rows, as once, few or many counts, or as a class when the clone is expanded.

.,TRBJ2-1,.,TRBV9,CASSPGQSSYNEQFF,TGTGCCAGCAGCCCCGGACAGAGCTCCTACAATGAGCAGTTCTTC
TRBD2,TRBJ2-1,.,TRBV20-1,CSAPELAGYNEQFF,TGCAGTGCTCCGGAACTAGCGGGGTACAATGAGCAGTTCTTC
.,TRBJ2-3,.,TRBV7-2,CASSEGLGTQYF,TGTGCCAGCAGCGAGGGGCTAGGTACGCAGTATTTT
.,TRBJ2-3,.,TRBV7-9,CASSLRDASTDTQYF,TGTGCCAGCAGCTTAAGGGACGCAAGCACAGATACGCAGTATTTT
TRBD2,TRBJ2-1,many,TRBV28,CASSPNPGTSGSSYNEQFF,TGTGCCAGCAGTCCCAACCCCGGGACTAGCGGGAGCTCCTACAATGAGCAGTTCTTC
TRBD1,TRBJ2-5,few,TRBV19,CASSPGTGFRETQYF,TGTGCCAGTAGTCCCGGGACAGGGTTTAGGGAGACCCAGTACTTC
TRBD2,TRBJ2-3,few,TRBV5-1,CASRTTSGSTDTQYF,TGCGCCAGCAGGACGACTAGCGGGAGTACAGATACGCAGTATTTT
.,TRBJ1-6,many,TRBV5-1,CASSSQGNEFSPLHF,TGCGCCAGCAGCTCACAGGGTAATGAGTTTTCACCCCTCCACTTT
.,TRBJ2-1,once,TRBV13,CASSSGGQVGNEQFF,TGTGCCAGCAGCTCAGGTGGGCAGGTGGGCAATGAGCAGTTCTTC
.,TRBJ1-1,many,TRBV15,CATSTTEQGQYTEAFF,TGTGCCACCAGCACGACGGAACAGGGCCAATACACTGAAGCTTTCTTT
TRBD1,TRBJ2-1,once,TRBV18,CASSPGTGIYHNEQFF,TGTGCCAGCTCACCAGGGACAGGCATATACCACAATGAGCAGTTCTTC
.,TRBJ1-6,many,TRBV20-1,CSARDEAEGYNSPLHF,TGCAGTGCTAGAGATGAAGCCGAGGGATATAATTCACCCCTCCACTTT
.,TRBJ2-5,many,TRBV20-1,CSAQLPGHAQETQYF,TGCAGTGCTCAGCTCCCGGGACACGCACAAGAGACCCAGTACTTC
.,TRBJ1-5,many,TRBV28,CASSKFLGLKGSNQPQHF,TGTGCCAGCAGTAAGTTCTTAGGGCTTAAGGGGAGCAATCAGCCCCAGCATTTT
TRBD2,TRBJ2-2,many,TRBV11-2,CASILSGSVGELFF,TGTGCCAGCATACTAAGCGGGAGTGTAGGGGAGCTGTTTTTT
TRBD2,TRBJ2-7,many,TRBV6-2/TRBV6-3,CASSYLPRLAGAYEQYF,TGTGCCAGCAGTTACCTTCCCCGACTAGCGGGAGCCTACGAGCAGTACTTC
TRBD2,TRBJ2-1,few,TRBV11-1,CASSLEVSGSSYNEQFF,TGTGCCAGCAGCTTAGAGGTTAGCGGGAGCTCCTACAATGAGCAGTTCTTC
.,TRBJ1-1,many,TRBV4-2,CASSQSGRTEAFF,TGTGCCAGCAGCCAATCCGGTAGGACTGAAGCTTTCTTT
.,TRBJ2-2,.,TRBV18,CASSQLQTRGTKAGELFF,TGTGCCAGCTCACAACTCCAAACCAGGGGAACGAAGGCCGGGGAGCTGTTTTTT
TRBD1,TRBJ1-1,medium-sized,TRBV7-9,CASSPSGGSTEAFF,TGTGCCAGCAGCCCCTCAGGGGGCAGCACTGAAGCTTTCTTT
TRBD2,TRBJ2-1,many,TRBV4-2,CASAAGGGRNEQFF,TGTGCCAGCGCCGCCGGGGGCGGGAGGAATGAGCAGTTCTTC
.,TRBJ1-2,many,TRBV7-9,CASGSYGYTF,TGTGCCAGCGGATCCTATGGCTACACCTTC
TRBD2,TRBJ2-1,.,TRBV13,CASSPRTSGIYNEQFF,TGTGCCAGCAGCCCTAGGACTAGCGGGATCTACAATGAGCAGTTCTTC
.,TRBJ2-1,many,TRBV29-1,CSVGRVNEQFF,TGCAGCGTTGGAAGGGTCAATGAGCAGTTCTTC
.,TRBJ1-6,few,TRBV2,CASERQASRNSPLHF,TGTGCCAGCGAAAGGCAGGCGTCAAGAAATTCACCCCTCCACTTT
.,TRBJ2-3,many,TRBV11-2,CASSPRFPSTDTQYF,TGTGCCAGCAGTCCCCGATTCCCTAGCACAGATACGCAGTATTTT
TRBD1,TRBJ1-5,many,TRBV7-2,CASSLGRGQAAWHQPQHF,TGTGCCAGCAGCCTGGGAAGGGGACAGGCCGCTTGGCATCAGCCCCAGCATTTT
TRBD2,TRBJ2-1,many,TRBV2,CASSEGYSGRATYNEQFF,TGTGCCAGCAGTGAAGGGTATAGCGGGAGGGCAACCTACAATGAGCAGTTCTTC
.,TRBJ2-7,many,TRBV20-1,CSARVARAYEQYF,TGCAGTGCTAGAGTGGCCAGGGCTTACGAGCAGTACTTC